Listed below are T cell receptor beta chains from one sample, sequenced in a study of blood T cell repertoires in COVID-19. Measured with immunoSEQ multiplex PCR; TCRdb has only the in-frame clones, and not every one. Here the sample spans 150,000 to 200,000 clones, about 87% being singletons. Material: peripheral blood. The receptors shown here come from a man between 18 and 29 years old with active or convalescent COVID-19. CDR3s include the opening cysteine and the closing phenylalanine or tryptophan. Clone size appears in some rows only: once, few, many, or a class for an expanded clone.

TRBV7-2 | . | CASSSRDRGSSYNSPLHF
TRBV12-3/TRBV12-4 | few | CASSFLVEFGYTF
TRBV2 | once | CASGDPRNSYNEQFF
TRBV15 | . | CATTPTGDNYGYTF
TRBV5-1 | . | CASSLVAGADEAFF
TRBV6-5 | once | CASSYDLDRVLDGYTF
TRBV29-1 | . | CSVDGDYEQYF
TRBV7-9 | . | CASSPTRTWAKNIQYF
TRBV9 | . | CASSVVAGGTYGYTF
TRBV11-2 | once | CASSLLGRTQETQYF
TRBV5-4 | . | CASSPREGNEKLFF
TRBV6-1 | . | CASSEAARQTSFF
TRBV2 | . | CASSLGHPSSGNTIYF
TRBV6-6 | once | CASRGQGGTQYF
TRBV18 | . | CASSPRERNTEAFF
TRBV7-9 | . | CASSLDEGTRRGGYTF
TRBV9 | few | CASSGRLAGSEQYF
TRBV27 | . | CASSYRGQGNEQFF
TRBV7-2 | . | CASQTSAYTGELFF
TRBV28 | . | CASSFSRARTGGDQPQHF
TRBV5-6 | . | CASSLATGGQETQYF
TRBV6-2/TRBV6-3 | . | CASSSSSIYPENIQYF
TRBV7-8 | few | CASSAQGTAGAPIYF
TRBV15 | . | CATSKYSLGGDTGELFF
TRBV2 | . | CASGRQGASGTGELFF
TRBV27 | few | CASSDRFSGNTIYF
TRBV13 | . | CASSPLQGNEQFF
TRBV27 | . | CASSPHGQGSNQPQHF